The 32 T cell receptor beta chains given below trace back to one sample, sequenced in a study of shared clonotypes between healthy human individuals. Generated by immunoSEQ multiplex PCR, the TCRdb table keeps only in-frame clones and is missing some. The table has about 530,000 clones, about three quarters seen once. The sample taken for sequencing was PBMCs. Every receptor here comes from a woman between 35 and 50 years old in good health. Some clones in this sample may be carry-over from other donors' samples.

Only one count was recorded for this clone. V is TRBV5-1 and J is TRBJ2-5; unclear D gene. CDR1 is SGHRS and CDR2 is YFSETQ in the germline V gene. The V gene lost 2 bases and the J gene lost 2 bases, with 7 bases spanning the gap. The length of the CDR3 is 13 residues. DNA of the CDR3: TGCGCCAGCAGCTTCAACATACAAGAGACCCAGTACTTC. Residues: CASSFNIQETQYF.

This clone was recorded only once. The chain joins TRBV11-2 to TRBJ2-1; 8 bases map to TRBD2. This CDR3 has 14 residues. V was pared by 5 bases and J by 1 base, with 1 base of the junction left unmatched. The germline V gene has CDR1 SGHAT and CDR2 FQNNGV. The DNA for the CDR3 is TGTGCCAGCAGCGTAGCGGGATCCTACAATGAGCAGTTCTTC. Its translation is CASSVAGSYNEQFF.

The chain is built from TRBV2 and TRBJ2-7; D perhaps matches TRBD2 (6 bases). The CDR3 totals 16 residues. Germline V gives CDR1 SNHLY, CDR2 FYNNEI. V was pared by 8 bases and J by 2 bases, with 22 bases between. The CDR3 DNA is TGTGCCAGCTTCGGAGCCCAAGGAGGGTTGGCCTACGAGCAGTACTTC. Its protein product is CASFGAQGGLAYEQYF.

The chain recombines TRBV2 with TRBJ1-5; 7 nucleotides match TRBD1. The V and J ends lost 5 bases and 7 bases, in that order; junction bases with no gene match: 8. The CDR3 contains 14 residues. The germline V gene has CDR1 SNHLY and CDR2 FYNNEI. The CDR3 protein is CASSPTGIGQPQHF. CDR3 bases: TGTGCCAGCAGTCCGACAGGGATTGGACAGCCCCAGCATTTT.

This sequence joins TRBV28 and TRBJ2-7; D unclear. This CDR3 comprises 15 residues. With 2 bases removed from V and 2 bases from J, the gap between germline ends came to 13 bases. CDR1 MDHEN and CDR2 SYDVKM come from the germline V gene. In DNA, the CDR3 is TGTGCCAGCAGTTTACGGTTTAACAATCCCTACGAGCAGTACTTC. Translated: CASSLRFNNPYEQYF.

This clone was detected once. The V gene is TRBV5-1, the J gene TRBJ2-7; D tentatively reads TRBD1 or TRBD2 (5 bases each). The CDR3 is 16 amino acids. Per the germline V gene, CDR1 is SGHRS and CDR2 is YFSETQ. V lost 4 bases and J lost 4, with 21 bases in between. The CDR3 is CASSPWGLGDPYEQYF. The DNA for the CDR3 is TGCGCCAGCAGCCCTTGGGGTTTGGGGGATCCATACGAGCAGTACTTC.

J is TRBJ2-7 and V is TRBV30, with TRBD2 matching over 9 bases. Germline V gene data show CDR1 as GTSNPN and CDR2 as SVGIG (reference sequence). V shed 4 bases, J shed 6 bases, and the junction held 16 bases outside the gene matches. The CDR3 has 16 residues. This chain's CDR3 is CAWNPGRIAGEGEQYF. In DNA, the CDR3 is TGTGCCTGGAACCCGGGTAGAATAGCGGGAGAGGGCGAGCAGTACTTC.

A remark on this clone: This same CDR3 is encoded by further DNA sequences in the sample. CDR3 sequence reads: CAWSVQGSGNTIYF. The CDR3 DNA follows: TGTGCCTGGAGTGTTCAGGGATCTGGAAACACCATATATTTT. The chain combines TRBV30 with TRBJ1-3; D is possibly TRBD1 (5 bases). This CDR3 region has 14 residues. V was trimmed by 0 bases and J by 1 base, leaving 7 bases between them. CDR1 and CDR2 (germline): GTSNPN, SVGIG (reference sequence). The variable domain in full, with the rest retrieved from reference TRBV30 and TRBJ1-3, is SQTIHQWPATLVQPVGSPLSLECTVEGTSNPNLYWYRQAAGRGLQLLFYSVGIGQISSEVPQNLSASRPQDRQFILSSKKLLLSDSGFYLCAWSVQGSGNTIYFGEGSWLTVV.

In DNA form, the CDR3 reads TGTGCCAGCAGTTTAGGGGGGACCAAATCCTCTGGGGCCAACGTCCTGACTTTC. It encodes CASSLGGTKSSGANVLTF. The genes are TRBV28 and TRBJ2-6, with D maybe TRBD2 (6 bases). CDR1 and CDR2 (germline): MDHEN, SYDVKM. Trimming removed 2 bases at V and 0 bases at J, with 14 bases between. This CDR3 contains 18 residues.

This sequence joins TRBV9 and TRBJ2-1; D might be TRBD2 (5 bases). The length of the CDR3 is 16 residues. In germline, CDR1 is SGDLS, CDR2 YYNGEE. Between the trimmed V and J ends, which lost 4 bases and 7 bases, there was a span of 21 bases. In DNA form, the CDR3 reads TGTGCCAGCAGCCCAAACGGAGGTGGGGATGAGAATGAGCAGTTCTTC. Encoded protein: CASSPNGGGDENEQFF.

The chain links TRBV28 to TRBJ1-1, with D hard to call. V shed 6 bases and J shed 4 bases, with 15 bases lying between them. Per germline, CDR1 MDHEN and CDR2 SYDVKM. The CDR3 extends over 14 amino acids. The CDR3 region has the DNA TGTGCCAGCAGCCAGACGCGATTTGGCACTGAAGCTTTCTTT. Protein sequence: CASSQTRFGTEAFF.

The chain is built from TRBV4-3 and TRBJ2-1; 7 bases align to TRBD2. With 3 bases clipped from V and 3 bases from J, the junction kept 8 bases outside the gene matches. The CDR3 runs 16 residues. CDR1 is LGHNA, CDR2 YSLEER, per germline. The CDR3: CASSQTSSWGYNEQFF. Here the CDR3 DNA reads TGCGCCAGCAGCCAGACTAGCTCTTGGGGCTACAATGAGCAGTTCTTC.

The table lists this clone with a few counts. V and J are TRBV9 and TRBJ2-5; 7 bases align to TRBD2. This CDR3 comprises 15 residues. V lost 0 bases and J lost 2; bases outside the gene matches: 4. Per germline, CDR1 SGDLS and CDR2 YYNGEE. The CDR3 protein is CASSVGDYSQETQYF. As DNA, the CDR3 is TGTGCCAGCAGCGTAGGGGACTATTCTCAAGAGACCCAGTACTTC.

V gene TRBV5-6 combines with J gene TRBJ2-1; D is unclear. The V and J ends lost 0 bases and 12 bases respectively, with 7 bases between them. Per the germline V gene, CDR1 is SGHDT and CDR2 is YYEEEE. The CDR3 loop spans 11 amino acids. CDR3 amino acids: CASSLEGPQFF. CDR3 nucleotides: TGTGCCAGCAGCTTGGAGGGTCCGCAGTTCTTC.

V and J are TRBV5-1 and TRBJ2-4; D is unclear. Trimming shortened V by 2 bases and J by 4 bases, and 16 bases separated the two germline ends. There are 16 residues in the CDR3. Germline assignment: CDR1 SGHRS and CDR2 YFSETQ. The CDR3 DNA is TGCGCCAGCAGCTTCGGACCCTCTGAGACAAAAAACATTCAGTACTTC. Encoded protein: CASSFGPSETKNIQYF.

V usage is TRBV11-3 and J usage is TRBJ2-3, with TRBD2 matching over 15 bases. CDR3 size: 18 residues. Germline assignment: CDR1 SGHNT and CDR2 YENEEA. The ends lost 5 bases at V and 4 bases at J; junction bases unmatched: 10. This CDR3 reads CASSPGLAGGKFADTQYF. In DNA form, the CDR3 reads TGTGCCAGCAGCCCTGGACTAGCGGGAGGGAAGTTCGCAGATACGCAGTATTTT.

This clone was counted only a few times. V and J are TRBV5-6 and TRBJ1-2; D gene ambiguous. The germline gives CDR1 SGHDT, CDR2 YYEEEE. V was shortened by 6 bases and J by 4 bases, with 19 bases between the two germline ends. The CDR3 has 15 residues. Here the CDR3 DNA reads TGTGCCAGCACCCCAAGGCCTGGTACCCTCTATGGCTACACCTTC. This sequence encodes CASTPRPGTLYGYTF.

The chain links TRBV19 to TRBJ2-5, with D possibly being TRBD1 or TRBD2 (5 bases each). The CDR3 loop spans 16 amino acids. Trimming shortened V by 3 bases and J by 5 bases, and 19 bases separated the two germline ends. CDR1 is LNHDA and CDR2 is SQIVND in the germline V gene (reference sequence). The CDR3 coding sequence is TGTGCCAGTAGTATTAGTGGGACCTACTTTTTGGAGACCCAGTACTTC. This encodes CASSISGTYFLETQYF.

The rearrangement links TRBV6-1 to TRBJ2-1; 9 bases line up with TRBD2. The junction had 12 bases not matched to a gene; V was cut back by 7 bases and J by 5 bases. CDR1 MNHNS and CDR2 SASEGT come from the germline V gene. CDR3 length equals 16 residues. Here the CDR3 DNA reads TGTGCCAGCAATGACGGTGGCGGGAGGGCAAACAATGAGCAGTTCTTC. It specifies CASNDGGGRANNEQFF.

Ten or more counts support this clone. The J gene is TRBJ2-1, the V gene TRBV13; no clear D. V lost 0 bases to trimming and J lost 9 bases, with 12 bases between them. CDR3 length equals 14 residues. Germline lookup yields CDR1 PRHDT and CDR2 FYEKMQ (reference sequence). The chain's CDR3 is CASSLGQLVSEQFF. CDR3 DNA sequence: TGTGCCAGCAGCTTAGGCCAACTGGTCTCTGAGCAGTTCTTC.

The V call is TRBV2, the J call TRBJ2-3; TRBD2 matches at 12 bases. The CDR3 consists of 16 residues. V was clipped by 6 bases and J by 1 base; unmatched bases: 5. The germline V gene encodes CDR1 SNHLY and CDR2 FYNNEI. This CDR3 is CASSRLAGEGTDTQYF. CDR3 nucleotides: TGTGCCAGCAGCCGACTAGCGGGAGAAGGCACAGATACGCAGTATTTT.

This chain joins TRBV5-1 and TRBJ2-7, with TRBD2 matching over 11 bases. Germline V gene data show CDR1 as SGHRS and CDR2 as YFSETQ. Unmatched junction bases numbered 6, after V lost 4 bases and J lost 3 bases. The length of the CDR3 is 15 residues. The CDR3 DNA is TGCGCCAGCAGCACTGGGACTAGCGGATTCTACGAGCAGTACTTC. It translates to CASSTGTSGFYEQYF.

The J gene is TRBJ1-2, the V gene TRBV4-3; D not resolved. The ends were cut back, 1 base at V and 8 bases at J, with 17 bases in the middle. Looked up from germline, CDR1 is LGHNA and CDR2 is YSLEER. CDR3 length: 15 amino acids. The CDR3 bases are TGCGCCAGCAGCCAAGTGGGGAGCACTATCTCCGGCTACACCTTC. Translation: CASSQVGSTISGYTF.

This chain connects TRBV11-2 to TRBJ2-7; D uncertain. The V end lost 8 bases, the J end lost 3 bases, and 14 bases lay between the germline ends. Germline lookup yields CDR1 SGHAT and CDR2 FQNNGV. CDR3 size: 13 residues. The CDR3 DNA is TGTGCCAGCTCCGGAGACCATTACTACGAGCAGTACTTC. Amino acid sequence: CASSGDHYYEQYF.

This chain links TRBV30 with TRBJ1-2, with 8 bases matching TRBD1. Germline V gene sequence: CDR1 GTSNPN, CDR2 SVGIG (reference sequence). Trimming cost V 5 bases and J 7 bases; bases outside gene matches: 15. The CDR3 contains 15 residues. The CDR3, as DNA: TGTGCCTGGTCAACGGGGGCAGGGGGCATTAGTGGCTACACCTTC. This codes for CAWSTGAGGISGYTF.

V gene TRBV11-2 combines with J gene TRBJ2-7, with TRBD2 matching 8 bases. This CDR3 comprises 13 residues. The germline V gene encodes CDR1 SGHAT and CDR2 FQNNGV. V gave up 3 bases and J gave up 4 bases; unmatched junction bases: 2. The CDR3 sequence: CASSFSGMYEQYF. CDR3 in DNA: TGTGCCAGCAGCTTTAGCGGGATGTACGAGCAGTACTTC.

The chain recombines TRBV19 with TRBJ2-4, with D perhaps assigned TRBD1 or TRBD2 (5 bases each). Trimming pared 7 bases from V and 2 bases from J, leaving 18 bases between. Germline V CDR1 and CDR2: LNHDA, SQIVND (reference sequence). The CDR3 loop spans 16 amino acids. The CDR3 DNA reads TGTGCCAGTACCTTTGACGGGACGGTGACCAAAAACATTCAGTACTTC. Translating gives CASTFDGTVTKNIQYF. Supplemented by reference TRBV19 and TRBJ2-4, the full variable domain reads DGGITQSPKYLFRKEGQNVTLSCEQNLNHDAMYWYRQDPGQGLRLIYYSQIVNDFQKGDIAEGYSVSREKKESFPLTVTSAQKNPTAFYLCASTFDGTVTKNIQYFGAGTRLSVL.

This chain connects TRBV19 to TRBJ1-2; TRBD1 might be the D (5 bases). The CDR3 consists of 15 residues. Per germline, CDR1 LNHDA and CDR2 SQIVND (reference sequence). Trimming shortened V by 5 bases and J by 2 bases, and 15 bases separated the two germline ends. In DNA form, the CDR3 reads TGTGCCAGTAGTCGGACAAGGGACGGCAACTATGGCTACACCTTC. It codes for CASSRTRDGNYGYTF.

This clone was seen only once. The chain uses TRBV7-8 and TRBJ2-7; 13 nucleotides line up with TRBD2. This CDR3 spans 16 amino acids. V lost 8 bases to trimming and J lost 2 bases; unmatched junction nucleotides: 9. Germline CDR1 reads SGHVS; CDR2 reads FQNEAQ. The CDR3 DNA sequence: TGTGCCAGCTACCCGACTAGCGGGAGGTGGACCTACGAGCAGTACTTC. Protein: CASYPTSGRWTYEQYF.

V usage is TRBV5-1 and J usage is TRBJ2-2; D unresolved. V was trimmed by 3 bases and J by 3 bases, leaving 12 bases between them. This CDR3 region has 15 residues. The germline V gene encodes CDR1 SGHRS and CDR2 YFSETQ. DNA of the CDR3: TGCGCCAGCAGCTGGACCCCATGGGACACCGGGGAGCTGTTTTTT. This encodes CASSWTPWDTGELFF.

The chain recombines TRBV7-9 with TRBJ2-3; no clear D gene. CDR3 length equals 15 residues. Between the trimmed V and J ends, which lost 5 bases and 0 bases, there was a span of 12 bases. CDR1 is SEHNR and CDR2 is FQNEAQ in the germline V gene (reference sequence). The CDR3, as DNA: TGTGCCAGCAGCCCCCGCGCCGATAGCACAGATACGCAGTATTTT. As protein: CASSPRADSTDTQYF.

The table lists this clone with many counts. The chain combines TRBV9 with TRBJ2-6, with D tentatively TRBD2 (5 bases). The length of the CDR3 is 16 residues. Trimming pared 4 bases from V and 0 bases from J, leaving 11 bases between. From germline, CDR1 is SGDLS and CDR2 YYNGEE. The DNA of the CDR3 is TGTGCCAGCAGCCTGGGAGAATCCTCTGGGGCCAACGTCCTGACTTTC. Amino acid sequence: CASSLGESSGANVLTF.